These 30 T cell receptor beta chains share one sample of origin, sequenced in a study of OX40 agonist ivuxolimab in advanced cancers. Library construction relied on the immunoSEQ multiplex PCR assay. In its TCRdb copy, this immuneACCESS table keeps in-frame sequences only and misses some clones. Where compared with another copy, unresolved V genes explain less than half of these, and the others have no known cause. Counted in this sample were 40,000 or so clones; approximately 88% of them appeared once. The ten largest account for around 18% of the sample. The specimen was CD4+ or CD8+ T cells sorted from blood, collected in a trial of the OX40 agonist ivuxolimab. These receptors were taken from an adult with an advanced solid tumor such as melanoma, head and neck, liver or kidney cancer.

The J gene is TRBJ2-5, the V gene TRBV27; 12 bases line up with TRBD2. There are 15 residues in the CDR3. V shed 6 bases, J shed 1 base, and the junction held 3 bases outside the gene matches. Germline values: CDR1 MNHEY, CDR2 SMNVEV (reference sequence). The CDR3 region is CASSKLAGGQETQYF. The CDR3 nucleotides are TGTGCCAGCAGCAAACTAGCGGGGGGCCAAGAGACCCAGTACTTC.

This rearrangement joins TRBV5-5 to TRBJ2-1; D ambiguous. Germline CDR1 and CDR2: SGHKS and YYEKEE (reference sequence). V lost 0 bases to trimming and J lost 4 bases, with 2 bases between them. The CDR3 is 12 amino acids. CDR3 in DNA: TGTGCCAGCAGCTTGGCTTACAATGAGCAGTTCTTC. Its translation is CASSLAYNEQFF.

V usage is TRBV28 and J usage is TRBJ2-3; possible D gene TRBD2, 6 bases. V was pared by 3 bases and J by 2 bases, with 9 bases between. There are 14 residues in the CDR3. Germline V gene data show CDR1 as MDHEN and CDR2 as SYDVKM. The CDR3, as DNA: TGTGCCAGCAGTTTCCTAGCGCCCACAGATACGCAGTATTTT. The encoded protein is CASSFLAPTDTQYF.

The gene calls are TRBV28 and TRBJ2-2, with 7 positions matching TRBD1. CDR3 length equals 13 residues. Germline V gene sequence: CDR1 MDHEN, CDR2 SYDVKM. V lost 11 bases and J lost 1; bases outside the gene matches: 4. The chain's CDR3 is CAGRTGNTGELFF. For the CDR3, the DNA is TGTGCCGGCCGGACAGGGAACACCGGGGAGCTGTTTTTT.

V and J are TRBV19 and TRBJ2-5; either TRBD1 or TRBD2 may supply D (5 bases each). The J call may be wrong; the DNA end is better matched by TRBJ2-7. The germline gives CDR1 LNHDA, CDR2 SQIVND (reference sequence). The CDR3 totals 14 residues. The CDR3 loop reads CASRGPDPGHEQYF. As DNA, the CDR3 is TGTGCCAGTAGGGGACCGGACCCCGGCCACGAGCAGTACTTC.

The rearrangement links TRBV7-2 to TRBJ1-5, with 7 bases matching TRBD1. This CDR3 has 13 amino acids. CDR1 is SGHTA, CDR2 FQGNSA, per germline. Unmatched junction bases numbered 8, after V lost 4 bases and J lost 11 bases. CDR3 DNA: TGTGCCAGCAGCTCCCGGGAGGGGGCGTCCCAGCATTTT. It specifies CASSSREGASQHF.

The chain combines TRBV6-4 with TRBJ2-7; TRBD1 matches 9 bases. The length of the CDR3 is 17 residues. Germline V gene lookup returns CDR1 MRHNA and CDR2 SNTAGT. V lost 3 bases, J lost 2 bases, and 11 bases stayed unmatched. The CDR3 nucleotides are TGTGCCAGCAGTGATACTTCCGAGACAGGGGGACCCTACGAGCAGTACGTC. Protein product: CASSDTSETGGPYEQYV.

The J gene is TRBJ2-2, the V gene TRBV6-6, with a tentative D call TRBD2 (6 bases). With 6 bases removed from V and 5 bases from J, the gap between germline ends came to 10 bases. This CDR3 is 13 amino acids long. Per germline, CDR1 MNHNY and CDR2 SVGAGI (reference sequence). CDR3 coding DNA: TGTGCCAGCAGCAGCGCGGGGACCGGGGAGCTGTTTTTT. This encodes CASSSAGTGELFF.

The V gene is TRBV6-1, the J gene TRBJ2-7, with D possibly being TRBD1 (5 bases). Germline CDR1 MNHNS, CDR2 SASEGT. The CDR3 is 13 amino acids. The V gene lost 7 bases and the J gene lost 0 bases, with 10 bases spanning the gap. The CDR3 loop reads CASKAGYSYEQYV. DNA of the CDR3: TGTGCCAGCAAGGCAGGGTACTCCTACGAGCAGTACGTC.

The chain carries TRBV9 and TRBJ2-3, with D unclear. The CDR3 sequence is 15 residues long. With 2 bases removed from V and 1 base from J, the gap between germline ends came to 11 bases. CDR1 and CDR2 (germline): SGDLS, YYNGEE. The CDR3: CASSVNTLGTDTQYF. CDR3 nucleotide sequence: TGTGCCAGCAGCGTGAACACTTTGGGCACAGATACGCAGTATTTT.

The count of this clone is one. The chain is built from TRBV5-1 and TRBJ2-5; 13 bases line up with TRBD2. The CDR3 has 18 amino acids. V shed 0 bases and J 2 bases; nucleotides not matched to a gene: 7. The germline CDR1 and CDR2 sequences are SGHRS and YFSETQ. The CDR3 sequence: CASSLAGTSGADQETQYF. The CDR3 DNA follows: TGCGCCAGCAGCTTGGCGGGGACTAGCGGGGCGGATCAAGAGACCCAGTACTTC.

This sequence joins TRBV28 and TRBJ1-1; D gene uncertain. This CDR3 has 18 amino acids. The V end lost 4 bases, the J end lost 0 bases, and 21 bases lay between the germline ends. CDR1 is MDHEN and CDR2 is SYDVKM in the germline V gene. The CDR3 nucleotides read TGTGCCAGCAGTTCAGTGGTGGGAGAGGGTATCATGAACACTGAAGCTTTCTTT. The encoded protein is CASSSVVGEGIMNTEAFF.

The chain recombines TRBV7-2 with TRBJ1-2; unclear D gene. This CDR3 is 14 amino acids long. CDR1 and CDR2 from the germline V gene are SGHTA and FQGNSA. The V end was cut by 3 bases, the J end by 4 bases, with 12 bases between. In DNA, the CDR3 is TGTGCCAGCAGCTTGGAGCCGGGAGGCTATGGCTACACCTTC. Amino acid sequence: CASSLEPGGYGYTF.

CDR3 bases: TGTGCCAGCAGCTTGTCCCCGGGACAGGGATTGAGCTCCTACGAGCAGTACTTC. Protein: CASSLSPGQGLSSYEQYF. This chain connects TRBV5-6 to TRBJ2-7, with 9 bases matching TRBD1. This CDR3 spans 18 amino acids. CDR1 and CDR2 from the germline V gene are SGHDT and YYEEEE. The J segment lost 0 bases and the V segment lost 1 base, leaving 11 bases of the junction unmatched. Full variable domain (missing parts from reference TRBV5-6 and TRBJ2-7): DAGVTQSPTHLIKTRGQQVTLRCSPKSGHDTVSWYQQALGQGPQFIFQYYEEEERQRGNFPDRFSGHQFPNYSSELNVNALLLGDSALYLCASSLSPGQGLSSYEQYFGPGTRLTVT.

DNA of the CDR3: TGTGCCAGCAGCATAACAATCGGGGGCCCGAACACCGGGGAGCTGTTTTTT. Protein sequence: CASSITIGGPNTGELFF. The chain has TRBV4-2 and TRBJ2-2, with D perhaps being TRBD1 or TRBD2 (6 bases each). The V gene lost 5 bases and the J gene lost 0 bases, with 16 bases spanning the gap. Germline CDR1 reads LGHNA; CDR2 reads YNFKEQ. This CDR3 has 17 residues.

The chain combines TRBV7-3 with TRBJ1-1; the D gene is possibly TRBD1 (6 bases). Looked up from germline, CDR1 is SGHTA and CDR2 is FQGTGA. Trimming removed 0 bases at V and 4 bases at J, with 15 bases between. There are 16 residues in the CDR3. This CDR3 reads CASSLTTEGGGTEAFF. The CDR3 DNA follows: TGTGCCAGCAGCTTAACTACCGAGGGGGGAGGCACTGAAGCTTTCTTT.

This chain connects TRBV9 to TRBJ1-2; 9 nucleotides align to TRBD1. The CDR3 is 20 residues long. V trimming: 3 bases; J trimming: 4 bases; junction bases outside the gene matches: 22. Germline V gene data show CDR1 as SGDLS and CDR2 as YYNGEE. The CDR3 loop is CASSGQGVSDDRQWAYGYTF. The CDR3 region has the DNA TGTGCCAGCAGCGGACAGGGGGTCTCGGATGATCGACAATGGGCCTATGGCTACACCTTC.

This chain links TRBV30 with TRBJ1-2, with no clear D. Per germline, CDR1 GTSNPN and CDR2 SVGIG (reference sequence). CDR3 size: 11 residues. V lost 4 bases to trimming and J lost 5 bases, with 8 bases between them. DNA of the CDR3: TGTGCCTGGAACGTCGGGTATGGCTACACCTTC. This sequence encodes CAWNVGYGYTF.

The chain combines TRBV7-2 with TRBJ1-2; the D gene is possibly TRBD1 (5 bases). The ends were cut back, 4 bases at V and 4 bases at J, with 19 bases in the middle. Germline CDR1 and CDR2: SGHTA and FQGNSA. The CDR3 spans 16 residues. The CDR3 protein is CASSSSHYPDSYGYTF. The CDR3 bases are TGTGCCAGCAGCTCCTCACATTACCCCGACAGCTATGGCTACACCTTC. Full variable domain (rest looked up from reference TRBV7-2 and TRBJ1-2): GAGVSQSPSNKVTEKGKDVELRCDPISGHTALYWYRQSLGQGLEFLIYFQGNSAPDKSGLPSDRFSAERTGGSVSTLTIQRTQQEDSAVYLCASSSSHYPDSYGYTFGSGTRLTVV.

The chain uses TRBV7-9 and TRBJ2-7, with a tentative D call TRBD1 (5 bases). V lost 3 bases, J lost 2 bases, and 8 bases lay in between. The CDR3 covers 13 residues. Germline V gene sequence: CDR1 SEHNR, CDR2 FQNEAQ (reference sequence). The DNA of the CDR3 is TGTGCCAGCAGCTTGGACAACACCTACGAGCAGTACTTC. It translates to CASSLDNTYEQYF.

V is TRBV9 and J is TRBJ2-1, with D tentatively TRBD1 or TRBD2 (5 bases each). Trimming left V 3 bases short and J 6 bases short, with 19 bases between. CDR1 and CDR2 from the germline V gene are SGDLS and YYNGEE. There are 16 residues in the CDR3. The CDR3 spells CASSASGTFGVNEQFF. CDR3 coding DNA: TGTGCCAGCAGCGCCTCCGGGACCTTCGGGGTCAATGAGCAGTTCTTC.

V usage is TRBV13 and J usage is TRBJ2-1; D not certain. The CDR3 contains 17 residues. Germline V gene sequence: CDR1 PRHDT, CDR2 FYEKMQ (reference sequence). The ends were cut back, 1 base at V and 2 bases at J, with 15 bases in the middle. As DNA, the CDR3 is TGTGCCAGCAGCTTAGATGGCTCCCCTATCGCCTACAATGAGCAGTTCTTC. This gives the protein CASSLDGSPIAYNEQFF.

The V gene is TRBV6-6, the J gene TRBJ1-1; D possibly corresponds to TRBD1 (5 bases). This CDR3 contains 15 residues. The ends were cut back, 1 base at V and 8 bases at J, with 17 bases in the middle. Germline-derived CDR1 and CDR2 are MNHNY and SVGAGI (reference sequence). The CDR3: CASSYFALATAEAFF. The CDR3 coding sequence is TGTGCCAGCAGTTACTTTGCTCTGGCGACAGCAGAAGCTTTCTTT.

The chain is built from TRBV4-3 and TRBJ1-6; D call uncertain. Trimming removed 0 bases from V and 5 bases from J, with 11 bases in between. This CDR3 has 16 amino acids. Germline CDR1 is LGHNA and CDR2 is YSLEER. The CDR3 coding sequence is TGCGCCAGCAGCCAAGATACATCCGATAATAATTCACCCCTCCACTTT. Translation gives CASSQDTSDNNSPLHF.

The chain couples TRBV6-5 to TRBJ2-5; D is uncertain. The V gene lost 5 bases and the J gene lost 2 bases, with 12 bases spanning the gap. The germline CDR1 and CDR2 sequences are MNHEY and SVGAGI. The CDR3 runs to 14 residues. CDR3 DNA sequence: TGTGCCAGCAGTACCCGCCAGATTCAAGAGACCCAGTACTTC. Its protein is CASSTRQIQETQYF.

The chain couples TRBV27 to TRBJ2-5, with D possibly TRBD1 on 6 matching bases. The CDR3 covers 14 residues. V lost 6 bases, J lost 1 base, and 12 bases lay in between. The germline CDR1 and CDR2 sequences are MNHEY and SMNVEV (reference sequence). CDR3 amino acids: CASRPIGGQETQYF. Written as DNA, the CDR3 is TGTGCCAGCAGACCGATAGGGGGCCAAGAGACCCAGTACTTC.

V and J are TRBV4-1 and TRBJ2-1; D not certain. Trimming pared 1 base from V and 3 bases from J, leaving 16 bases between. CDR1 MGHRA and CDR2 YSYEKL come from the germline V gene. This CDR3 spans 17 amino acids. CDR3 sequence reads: CASSQAGSNAIYNEQFF. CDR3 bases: TGCGCCAGCAGCCAAGCTGGATCTAACGCCATCTACAATGAGCAGTTCTTC.

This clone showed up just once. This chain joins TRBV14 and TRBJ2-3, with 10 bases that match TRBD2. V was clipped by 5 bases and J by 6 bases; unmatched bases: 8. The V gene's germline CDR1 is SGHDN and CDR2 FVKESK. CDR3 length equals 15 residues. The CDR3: CASSSSGGARDTQYF. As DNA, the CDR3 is TGTGCCAGCAGCTCGAGCGGGGGGGCCAGGGATACGCAGTATTTT.

The CDR3 region has the DNA TGTGCCAGCAGCTGGGCACACGCCTACGAGCAGTACGTC. It specifies CASSWAHAYEQYV. The chain recombines TRBV5-6 with TRBJ2-7; D uncertain. Between the trimmed V and J ends, which lost 3 bases and 2 bases, there was a span of 9 bases. The CDR3 has 13 amino acids. CDR1 and CDR2 (germline): SGHDT, YYEEEE.

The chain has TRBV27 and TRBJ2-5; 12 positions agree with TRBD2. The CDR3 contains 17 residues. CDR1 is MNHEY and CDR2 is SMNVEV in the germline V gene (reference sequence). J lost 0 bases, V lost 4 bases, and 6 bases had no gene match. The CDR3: CASSSYTSGGYQETQYF. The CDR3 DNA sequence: TGTGCCAGCAGTTCATACACTAGCGGGGGGTACCAAGAGACCCAGTACTTC.